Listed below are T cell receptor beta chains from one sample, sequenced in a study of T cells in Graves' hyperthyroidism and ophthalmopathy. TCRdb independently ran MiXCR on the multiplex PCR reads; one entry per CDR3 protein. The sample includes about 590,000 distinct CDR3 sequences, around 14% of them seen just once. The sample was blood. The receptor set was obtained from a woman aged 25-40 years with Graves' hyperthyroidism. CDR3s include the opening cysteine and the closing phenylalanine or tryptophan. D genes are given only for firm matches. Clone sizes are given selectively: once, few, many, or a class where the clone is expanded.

DNA: TGCAGTGCTGTGGCGGGATCCTTGAGGAAGACCTACGAGCAGTACTTC
CDR3: CSAVAGSLRKTYEQYF
V: TRBV20-1
size: many
D: -
J: TRBJ2-7
length: 16

DNA: TGCAGTGCTAGGAACTCGGACAGGGTGTACGAGCAGTACTTC
CDR3: CSARNSDRVYEQYF
V: TRBV20-1
size: many
D: TRBD1
J: TRBJ2-7
length: 14

DNA: TGCAGTGCTAGACCTACTAGCGAGAGGATCAATGAGCAGTTCTTC
CDR3: CSARPTSERINEQFF
V: TRBV20-1
size: few
D: TRBD2
J: TRBJ2-1
length: 15

DNA: TGCAGTGCTAGGGACAGGGGCACCGGGGAGCTGTTTTTT
CDR3: CSARDRGTGELFF
V: TRBV20-1
size: -
D: TRBD1
J: TRBJ2-2
length: 13

DNA: TGTGCCAGCTCACCAGCAGCCGGGACCCAAGAGACCCAGTACTTC
CDR3: CASSPAAGTQETQYF
V: TRBV18
size: many
D: -
J: TRBJ2-5
length: 15

DNA: TGTGCCAGCAGCCAAGTCTATCTAGCGGGAGGAACCGGGGAGCTGTTTTTT
CDR3: CASSQVYLAGGTGELFF
V: TRBV14
size: -
D: TRBD2
J: TRBJ2-2
length: 17

DNA: TGTGCCAGCAGTTTTAGGGAGAACACCGGGGAGCTGTTTTTT
CDR3: CASSFRENTGELFF
V: TRBV27
size: few
D: -
J: TRBJ2-2
length: 14

DNA: TGTGCCAGCAGTTTGGGGGCGGACACGAATGAGCAGTTCTTC
CDR3: CASSLGADTNEQFF
V: TRBV27
size: many
D: -
J: TRBJ2-1
length: 14

DNA: TGTGCCAGCAGGTCCGGGACTAGCGGCACAGATACGCAGTATTTT
CDR3: CASRSGTSGTDTQYF
V: TRBV7-2
size: many
D: TRBD2
J: TRBJ2-3
length: 15

DNA: TGTGCCAGCAGTTTGAGCCTACCCCGGGCGGGACAGGTCGTCGGCAGCTCCTACGAGCAGTACTTC
CDR3: CASSLSLPRAGQVVGSSYEQYF
V: TRBV6-2/TRBV6-3
size: many
D: TRBD1
J: TRBJ2-7
length: 22

DNA: TGCAGTGCTGCCGGGACTAGCGTTCGCTACGAGCAGTACTTC
CDR3: CSAAGTSVRYEQYF
V: TRBV20-1
size: few
D: TRBD2
J: TRBJ2-7
length: 14

DNA: TGTGCCAGCACCGCTGGGGCGAACACCGGGGAGCTGTTTTTT
CDR3: CASTAGANTGELFF
V: TRBV2
size: many
D: -
J: TRBJ2-2
length: 14

DNA: TGCAGCTCTACTCAAGGACAGAGGGGTGAGCAGTTCTTC
CDR3: CSSTQGQRGEQFF
V: TRBV29-1
size: -
D: -
J: TRBJ2-1
length: 13

DNA: TGTGCCAGCAGCGCCACAGGGGTTGTGAATGAGCAGTTCTTC
CDR3: CASSATGVVNEQFF
V: TRBV7-9
size: many
D: TRBD1
J: TRBJ2-1
length: 14

DNA: TGTGCCAGTATGACGTATCCAGCGGACTACAATGAGCAGTTCTTC
CDR3: CASMTYPADYNEQFF
V: TRBV19
size: few
D: -
J: TRBJ2-1
length: 15

DNA: TGTGCCAGCAGCCCAGGACTGAACTCTGGAAACACCATATATTTT
CDR3: CASSPGLNSGNTIYF
V: TRBV7-9
size: few
D: -
J: TRBJ1-3
length: 15

DNA: TGTGCCAGCAGTTCCTGGACTAGCGAGAACAGAATAAACGATTACAATGAGCAGTTCTTC
CDR3: CASSSWTSENRINDYNEQFF
V: TRBV28
size: many
D: TRBD2
J: TRBJ2-1
length: 20

DNA: TGTGCCAGCAGTTCGGGACAGGGACCAGATACGCAGTATTTT
CDR3: CASSSGQGPDTQYF
V: TRBV27
size: many
D: TRBD1
J: TRBJ2-3
length: 14

DNA: TGTGCCAGTAGTATCTTAGGAGGGGACACCGGGGAGCTGTTTTTT
CDR3: CASSILGGDTGELFF
V: TRBV19
size: few
D: -
J: TRBJ2-2
length: 15

DNA: TGCGCCAGCAGCCTCGACGGATTAGAAGCTTTCTTT
CDR3: CASSLDGLEAFF
V: TRBV5-1
size: many
D: -
J: TRBJ1-1
length: 12

DNA: TGTGCCAGCACCCAGGGGGGTGACACCGGGGAGCTGTTTTTT
CDR3: CASTQGGDTGELFF
V: TRBV27
size: -
D: -
J: TRBJ2-2
length: 14

DNA: TGTGCCAGCAGTTCGCTATCAGGACAGGGCTCAGAAAAACTGTTTTTT
CDR3: CASSSLSGQGSEKLFF
V: TRBV27
size: many
D: TRBD1
J: TRBJ1-4
length: 16

DNA: TGCAGTGCTAGAGGGTCAGTGTCTGGGACTAGCGGGAACTACGAGCAGTACTTC
CDR3: CSARGSVSGTSGNYEQYF
V: TRBV20-1
size: many
D: TRBD2
J: TRBJ2-7
length: 18

DNA: TGTGCCAGCGGACTGACTAGCTCCGTTTACGAGCAGTACTTC
CDR3: CASGLTSSVYEQYF
V: TRBV28
size: many
D: TRBD2
J: TRBJ2-7
length: 14

DNA: TGTGCCAGCAGCCCACGGACAGGGGGCGATCAGCCCCAGCATTTT
CDR3: CASSPRTGGDQPQHF
V: TRBV4-2
size: few
D: TRBD1
J: TRBJ1-5
length: 15

DNA: TGTGCCAGCAGCCCCCCCCGCGCAACTGCTAACTATGGCTACACCTTC
CDR3: CASSPPRATANYGYTF
V: TRBV9
size: -
D: -
J: TRBJ1-2
length: 16

DNA: TGTGCCAGCAGCCTACGAGCGGGGGCCCCCTACGAGCAGTACTTC
CDR3: CASSLRAGAPYEQYF
V: TRBV6-1
size: -
D: TRBD2
J: TRBJ2-7
length: 15

DNA: TGTGCCAGCAGCTTAGCCCGTAGGGGCGGGAGGAGCGATGAGCAGTTCTTC
CDR3: CASSLARRGGRSDEQFF
V: TRBV7-8
size: -
D: TRBD2
J: TRBJ2-1
length: 17

DNA: TGTGCCAGCAGCTTACCCCTAGCGGGGAGGCAAGAGACCCAGTACTTC
CDR3: CASSLPLAGRQETQYF
V: TRBV5-6
size: many
D: TRBD2
J: TRBJ2-5
length: 16

DNA: TGTGCCAGCACAACCCCAGGGGGATCCTACAATGAGCAGTTCTTC
CDR3: CASTTPGGSYNEQFF
V: TRBV28
size: many
D: TRBD1
J: TRBJ2-1
length: 15

DNA: TGTGCCAGCAGCTTTACGGCTCGGGAGCAGTACTTC
CDR3: CASSFTAREQYF
V: TRBV5-5
size: few
D: -
J: TRBJ2-7
length: 12

DNA: TGCGCCAGCAGTGAGTCGACAGCGGGAGTAAACACAGATACGCAGTATTTT
CDR3: CASSESTAGVNTDTQYF
V: TRBV10-1
size: -
D: TRBD2
J: TRBJ2-3
length: 17

DNA: TGCGCCAGCAGCCAAGCCCGAAACAGGGGAGAAGGGCAGCCCCAGCATTTT
CDR3: CASSQARNRGEGQPQHF
V: TRBV4-1
size: few
D: TRBD1
J: TRBJ1-5
length: 17

DNA: TGTGCCAGCAGAGCCCAAAGGGGAAGTTACACCGGGGAGCTGTTTTTT
CDR3: CASRAQRGSYTGELFF
V: TRBV7-3
size: -
D: -
J: TRBJ2-2
length: 16

DNA: TGTGCCAGCAGCTTAGTGGGTGGGGGGGCGAACACTGAAGCTTTCTTT
CDR3: CASSLVGGGANTEAFF
V: TRBV11-2
size: -
D: -
J: TRBJ1-1
length: 16

DNA: TGTGCCAGCAGCTTACGACAGCCGAATGAGCAGTTCTTC
CDR3: CASSLRQPNEQFF
V: TRBV7-9
size: many
D: -
J: TRBJ2-1
length: 13

DNA: TGTGCCACCAGCAGAGGGGACCCACGGGGTAGCTCCTACAATGAGCAGTTCTTC
CDR3: CATSRGDPRGSSYNEQFF
V: TRBV15
size: -
D: -
J: TRBJ2-1
length: 18

DNA: TGTGCCAGCTCACCGACAGTATTTAACTATGGCTACACCTTC
CDR3: CASSPTVFNYGYTF
V: TRBV18
size: -
D: -
J: TRBJ1-2
length: 14

DNA: TGTGCCACCAAGGCGGGAGTCAATCAGCCCCAGCATTTT
CDR3: CATKAGVNQPQHF
V: TRBV15
size: -
D: -
J: TRBJ1-5
length: 13

DNA: TGTGCCACCGCCAAGACGGCTAGCACAGATACGCAGTATTTT
CDR3: CATAKTASTDTQYF
V: TRBV24-1
size: -
D: -
J: TRBJ2-3
length: 14

DNA: TGTGCCAGCAGCGTAACCGCGACAGCCAAAAACATTCAGTACTTC
CDR3: CASSVTATAKNIQYF
V: TRBV7-2
size: many
D: -
J: TRBJ2-4
length: 15

DNA: TGCGCCAGCGTCGGGATGGCGTACAATGAGCAGTTCTTC
CDR3: CASVGMAYNEQFF
V: TRBV4-1
size: -
D: -
J: TRBJ2-1
length: 13

DNA: TGTGCCAGCAGTTGGGGCGGGGGGGATCAGCCCCAGCATTTT
CDR3: CASSWGGGDQPQHF
V: TRBV27
size: -
D: -
J: TRBJ1-5
length: 14

DNA: TGTGCCTGGAGTGGCTTAGGGGATACCTACGAGCAGTACTTC
CDR3: CAWSGLGDTYEQYF
V: TRBV30
size: few
D: -
J: TRBJ2-7
length: 14

DNA: TGTGCCAGCTCAGGACAGAACACTGAAGCTTTCTTT
CDR3: CASSGQNTEAFF
V: TRBV18
size: many
D: -
J: TRBJ1-1
length: 12

DNA: TGTGCCAGCAGTCTGGGACAGGTAGGCGGCGAGCAGTACTTC
CDR3: CASSLGQVGGEQYF
V: TRBV6-1
size: many
D: TRBD1
J: TRBJ2-7
length: 14

DNA: TGTGCCTCGACCCGCCCCGGCGCAGATACGCAGTATTTT
CDR3: CASTRPGADTQYF
V: TRBV7-3
size: few
D: -
J: TRBJ2-3
length: 13

DNA: TGTGCCAGTAGTATGGACTCTGAGTCCTACAATGAGCAGTTCTTC
CDR3: CASSMDSESYNEQFF
V: TRBV19
size: many
D: -
J: TRBJ2-1
length: 15

DNA: TGTGCCAGCAGCTTAGCCCGGGGCCTAGCGGTGACCTACAATGAGCAGTTCTTC
CDR3: CASSLARGLAVTYNEQFF
V: TRBV7-2
size: many
D: TRBD2
J: TRBJ2-1
length: 18

DNA: TGTGCCAGCAGTTTGGCCGAACACGAGAACACTGAAGCTTTCTTT
CDR3: CASSLAEHENTEAFF
V: TRBV12-3/TRBV12-4
size: many
D: -
J: TRBJ1-1
length: 15

DNA: TGCAGTGCTGCGGGAGAAGGCACCGGGGAGCTGTTTTTT
CDR3: CSAAGEGTGELFF
V: TRBV20-1
size: few
D: TRBD2
J: TRBJ2-2
length: 13

DNA: TGCAGTGCTAGGTGGAGCGGGAATCGCTACGAGCAGTACTTC
CDR3: CSARWSGNRYEQYF
V: TRBV20-1
size: many
D: TRBD2
J: TRBJ2-7
length: 14

DNA: TGTGCCAGCAGTTTAAGTAGATCGGATTCACCCCTCCACTTT
CDR3: CASSLSRSDSPLHF
V: TRBV25-1
size: -
D: -
J: TRBJ1-6
length: 14